The next 26 T cell receptor beta chains were all read from a single sample in a study of OX40 agonist ivuxolimab in advanced cancers. TCRdb keeps only in-frame clones here, not all; method: immunoSEQ multiplex PCR. The sample has approximately 82,000 clones, more than 80% seen once. The sequencing used CD4+ or CD8+ T cells sorted from blood, collected in a trial of the OX40 agonist ivuxolimab. The receptors come from an adult with an advanced solid tumor such as melanoma, head and neck, liver or kidney cancer.

This chain connects TRBV29-1 to TRBJ2-7; the D gene could be TRBD1 or TRBD2 (5 bases each). Trimming removed 4 bases from V and 9 bases from J, with 13 bases in between. The CDR3 extends over 11 amino acids. Germline lookup yields CDR1 SQVTM and CDR2 ANQGSEA. The CDR3 bases are TGCAGCGTTGGGGACGACGCTGGGCAGTACTTC. Amino acid sequence: CSVGDDAGQYF.

The genes are TRBV6-5 and TRBJ1-6, with 8 bases lining up with TRBD1. The J segment lost 7 bases and the V segment lost 6 bases, leaving 8 bases of the junction unmatched. The CDR3 sequence is 15 residues long. Germline V gives CDR1 MNHEY, CDR2 SVGAGI. CDR3 sequence: CASREDRVVNSPLHF. In nucleotides, the CDR3 is TGTGCCAGCAGAGAGGACAGGGTGGTAAATTCACCCCTCCACTTT.

This CDR3 is CAWSTGGAGYTF. CDR3 sequence (DNA): TGTGCCTGGAGCACAGGGGGCGCGGGCTACACCTTC. The chain combines TRBV30 with TRBJ1-2, with TRBD1 identical over 9 bases. CDR3 length: 12 amino acids. Germline values: CDR1 GTSNPN, CDR2 SVGIG (reference sequence). Losses at the gene ends were 3 bases for V and 8 bases for J; bases not matched to a gene: 4.

The chain couples TRBV5-6 to TRBJ1-1; 10 nucleotides align to TRBD1. The V segment lost 4 bases and the J segment 2 bases; nucleotides outside the gene matches: 5. Germline V lookup: CDR1 SGHDT, CDR2 YYEEEE. The CDR3 spans 15 residues. CDR3 nucleotides: TGTGCCAGCAGCGCATTGACAGGGGGCAACACTGAAGCTTTCTTT. Translating gives CASSALTGGNTEAFF.

V and J are TRBV29-1 and TRBJ2-2; D is perhaps TRBD1 (7 bases). CDR1 is SQVTM and CDR2 is ANQGSEA in the germline V gene. The germline V and J ends were trimmed by 4 bases and 3 bases, with 18 bases remaining between them. This CDR3 spans 16 amino acids. The CDR3 nucleotides read TGCAGCGTTGCCGGGACAGCTAGGGGGGACACCGGGGAGCTGTTTTTT. It is translated as CSVAGTARGDTGELFF.

This chain's CDR3 is CASSIADRGHEQYF. CDR3 coding DNA: TGTGCCAGTAGTATAGCGGACAGGGGTCACGAGCAGTACTTC. The chain is built from TRBV19 and TRBJ2-7; TRBD1 aligns across 9 bases. Trimming took 1 base from V and 5 from J; bases not matched to a gene: 3. Germline CDR1 LNHDA, CDR2 SQIVND (reference sequence). The CDR3 has 14 residues.

The chain employs TRBV6-5 and TRBJ1-4, with 7 bases matching TRBD1. This CDR3 spans 15 amino acids. Germline values: CDR1 MNHEY, CDR2 SVGAGI. After removal of 6 bases from V and 4 bases from J, the junction contained 8 bases not matched to a gene. The chain's CDR3 is CASSKNRDSNEKLFF. The CDR3 DNA reads TGTGCCAGCAGCAAGAACCGGGACAGTAATGAAAAACTGTTTTTT.

The gene calls are TRBV9 and TRBJ1-4; D ambiguous. CDR1 is SGDLS and CDR2 is YYNGEE in the germline V gene. The length of the CDR3 is 16 residues. With 0 bases removed from V and 2 bases from J, the gap between germline ends came to 11 bases. This CDR3 reads CASSVVPAGTNEKLFF. In DNA, the CDR3 is TGTGCCAGCAGCGTAGTCCCCGCGGGTACTAATGAAAAACTGTTTTTT.

This clone was observed a single time. Relative to the germline gene, one junction end is altered; a read error may explain this. This chain links TRBV11-3 with TRBJ2-7; unclear D gene. This CDR3 comprises 14 residues. CDR1 is SGHNT and CDR2 is YENEEA in the germline V gene. The CDR3 DNA reads as TGTGCCAGCAGCTTAGAAGGGTACTCCCACGAGCAGTACTTC. Translated: CASSLEGYSHEQYF.

This chain links TRBV28 with TRBJ2-5; the match to TRBD1 covers 8 bases. This CDR3 is built from 15 residues. Germline lookup yields CDR1 MDHEN and CDR2 SYDVKM. The trim removed 5 bases at V and 4 bases at J, leaving 9 bases unmatched. The CDR3 sequence: CASSLQGAGGETQYF. The CDR3 nucleotides are TGTGCCAGCAGTCTCCAGGGGGCAGGGGGAGAGACCCAGTACTTC.

This clone came up a few times. The J gene is TRBJ1-2, the V gene TRBV28, with no clear D. The CDR3 sequence is 16 residues long. V was cut by 1 base and J by 1 base, with 13 bases left in between. Germline CDR1 reads MDHEN; CDR2 reads SYDVKM. CDR3 nucleotide sequence: TGTGCCAGCAGTTTATTCTCGGCCAGGAGTAACTATGGCTACACCTTC. Its translation is CASSLFSARSNYGYTF.

This chain uses TRBV5-6 with TRBJ2-7, with 7 bases aligning to TRBD1. The CDR3 spans 15 residues. Germline CDR1 reads SGHDT; CDR2 reads YYEEEE. The V gene end was trimmed by 0 bases and the J gene end by 2 bases; junction bases not matched to a gene: 5. For the CDR3, the DNA is TGTGCCAGCAGCTTGGATCCAGGGGGTACCTACGAGCAGTACTTC. It is translated as CASSLDPGGTYEQYF.

J is TRBJ2-2 and V is TRBV5-4, with D possibly being TRBD1 (6 bases). Germline V lookup: CDR1 SGHNT, CDR2 YYREEE (reference sequence). V gave up 3 bases and J gave up 2 bases, with 14 bases separating them. This CDR3 is built from 16 residues. The CDR3, as DNA: TGTGCCAGCAGCTCTGGACAGTACCGAAACACCGGGGAGCTGTTTTTT. Encoded protein: CASSSGQYRNTGELFF.

The chain carries TRBV9 and TRBJ1-3; D is undetermined. Germline-derived CDR1 and CDR2 are SGDLS and YYNGEE. The CDR3 spans 15 residues. V shed 0 bases and J shed 10 bases, with 17 bases lying between them. The CDR3 is CASSVGGLGKGTIYF. CDR3 bases: TGTGCCAGCAGCGTAGGAGGGTTGGGGAAAGGTACCATATATTTT.

The chain employs TRBV19 and TRBJ1-6; D call uncertain. Trimming removed 3 bases from V and 13 bases from J, with 22 bases in between. Per the germline V gene, CDR1 is LNHDA and CDR2 is SQIVND (reference sequence). CDR3 length: 16 amino acids. The CDR3: CASSMFLIGNSSPLHF. As DNA, the CDR3 is TGTGCCAGTAGTATGTTTTTGATCGGTAATTCATCGCCCCTCCACTTT.

The V and J genes are TRBV5-1 and TRBJ2-7, with D perhaps TRBD1 (6 bases). Trimming removed 0 bases at V and 7 bases at J, with 20 bases between. Germline-derived CDR1 and CDR2 are SGHRS and YFSETQ. There are 16 residues in the CDR3. CDR3 nucleotides: TGCGCCAGCAGCTTGGGGATCCTTGGGACATCTGTGGAGCAGTACTTC. It yields the protein CASSLGILGTSVEQYF.

This clone showed up just once. This chain joins TRBV2 and TRBJ1-1, with no clear D. This CDR3 comprises 12 residues. The V gene's germline CDR1 is SNHLY and CDR2 FYNNEI. Trimming took 3 bases from V and 5 from J, leaving 7 bases between them. In nucleotides, the CDR3 is TGTGCCAGCAGTGACCCCGATACTGAAGCTTTCTTT. It is translated as CASSDPDTEAFF.

V is TRBV19 and J is TRBJ2-2, with 8 bases fitting TRBD2. Germline values: CDR1 LNHDA, CDR2 SQIVND (reference sequence). The CDR3 runs 17 residues. The V gene end was trimmed by 6 bases and the J gene end by 4 bases; junction bases not matched to a gene: 13. DNA of the CDR3: TGTGCCAGTAGCGGGGGGGCTCCAATTTCGAGCACCGGGGAGCTGTTTTTT. Protein product: CASSGGAPISSTGELFF.

The chain is built from TRBV29-1 and TRBJ2-5, with TRBD1 as a possible D gene (6 bases). Trimming took 6 bases from V and 5 from J, leaving 13 bases between them. The CDR3 is made up of 12 amino acids. In germline, CDR1 is SQVTM, CDR2 ANQGSEA. CDR3 DNA sequence: TGCAGCGTGGGACAAAGACGGGAGACCCAGTACTTC. Translated: CSVGQRRETQYF.

The chain links TRBV7-2 to TRBJ1-1; 7 bases match TRBD1. CDR3 length: 12 amino acids. The junction had 0 bases not matched to a gene; V was cut back by 0 bases and J by 8 bases. Germline V CDR1 and CDR2: SGHTA, FQGNSA. CDR3 protein: CASSLARGEAFF. CDR3 nucleotide sequence: TGTGCCAGCAGCTTAGCCAGGGGGGAAGCTTTCTTT.

The chain joins TRBV7-3 to TRBJ2-3; 10 nucleotides agree with TRBD2. CDR3 length: 17 residues. The ends lost 2 bases at V and 4 bases at J; junction bases unmatched: 9. Germline V gene data show CDR1 as SGHTA and CDR2 as FQGTGA. The CDR3 DNA reads TGTGCCAGCAGCTTACGCCCGTCGCTAGCGGGGGCAGATACGCAGTATTTT. The encoded protein is CASSLRPSLAGADTQYF. The entire variable domain, with the rest obtained from reference TRBV7-3 and TRBJ2-3, is as follows: GAGVSQTPSNKVTEKGKYVELRCDPISGHTALYWYRQSLGQGPEFLIYFQGTGAADDSGLPNDRFFAVRPEGSVSTLKIQRTERGDSAVYLCASSLRPSLAGADTQYFGPGTRLTVL.

This clone was recorded a few times. The CDR3 loop reads CASSLAGGDHEQYF. CDR3 bases: TGTGCCAGCAGCTTAGCCGGGGGGGACCACGAGCAGTACTTC. The chain couples TRBV7-2 to TRBJ2-7; TRBD2 matches at 8 bases. This CDR3 contains 14 residues. Germline CDR1 and CDR2: SGHTA and FQGNSA. V shed 0 bases and J 5 bases; nucleotides not matched to a gene: 3.

The chain recombines TRBV30 with TRBJ1-5, with D unresolved. CDR1 GTSNPN and CDR2 SVGIG come from the germline V gene (reference sequence). V was pared by 0 bases and J by 5 bases, with 8 bases between. The CDR3 consists of 13 residues. CDR3 bases: TGTGCCTGGAGTGTAAGTGTGGATCAGCCCCAGCATTTT. Encoded protein: CAWSVSVDQPQHF. Using reference TRBV30 and TRBJ1-5 for the parts outside the CDR3, the full variable domain is SQTIHQWPATLVQPVGSPLSLECTVEGTSNPNLYWYRQAAGRGLQLLFYSVGIGQISSEVPQNLSASRPQDRQFILSSKKLLLSDSGFYLCAWSVSVDQPQHFGDGTRLSIL.

This clone was detected once. This sequence joins TRBV7-9 and TRBJ2-5; D is possibly TRBD1 (5 bases). The CDR3 length is 14 residues. From germline, CDR1 is SEHNR and CDR2 FQNEAQ (reference sequence). V dropped 5 bases and J dropped 0 bases, with 10 bases sitting between them. CDR3 DNA: TGTGCCAGCAGCGCGAGACAGTACCAAGAGACCCAGTACTTC. Amino acid sequence: CASSARQYQETQYF.

The gene calls are TRBV2 and TRBJ1-2; no reliable D call. This CDR3 has 12 amino acids. Trimming shortened V by 3 bases and J by 7 bases, and 9 bases separated the two germline ends. Germline V gives CDR1 SNHLY, CDR2 FYNNEI. DNA of the CDR3: TGTGCCAGCAGTGACTTGGCTGGTGGCTACACCTTC. Translating it yields CASSDLAGGYTF.

The CDR3 DNA follows: TGCGCCAGCAGCTTGGCTCCTGCAGGGGCCTATTCCTCCTACGAGCAGTACTTC. It codes for CASSLAPAGAYSSYEQYF. This chain uses TRBV5-1 with TRBJ2-7, with a weak D call TRBD1 (6 bases). The germline V gene has CDR1 SGHRS and CDR2 YFSETQ. This CDR3 has 18 residues. Trimming shortened V by 0 bases and J by 0 bases, and 19 bases separated the two germline ends.